These 9 T cell receptor beta chains share one sample of origin, sequenced in a study of OX40 agonist ivuxolimab in advanced cancers. Measured with immunoSEQ multiplex PCR; TCRdb has only the in-frame clones, and not every one. Of more than 100,000 clones in the sample, roughly 95% are singletons; the top ten hold less than 0.2%. The sample consisted of CD4+ or CD8+ T cells sorted from blood, taken in a trial of the OX40 agonist ivuxolimab. All receptors come from an adult with an advanced solid tumor such as melanoma, head and neck, liver or kidney cancer.

The rearrangement joins TRBV11-2 to TRBJ1-2, with D possibly matching TRBD1 (5 bases). Trimming took 1 base from V and 8 from J, leaving 14 bases between them. The V gene's germline CDR1 is SGHAT and CDR2 FQNNGV. The CDR3 is 14 residues long. CDR3 coding DNA: TGTGCCAGCAGCTTAGCCGACAGCCTGGGGGGCTACACCTTC. It codes for CASSLADSLGGYTF.

The chain joins TRBV18 to TRBJ1-4, with D possibly TRBD1 on 6 matching bases. This CDR3 contains 13 residues. Trimming shortened V by 5 bases and J by 8 bases, and 12 bases separated the two germline ends. Looked up from germline, CDR1 is KGHSH and CDR2 is LQKENI. The CDR3 bases are TGTGCCAGCTCATCAAACAGGGAAGAAAAACTGTTTTTT. Translated, it gives CASSSNREEKLFF. The full variable domain, rest sourced from reference TRBV18 and TRBJ1-4, is NAGVMQNPRHLVRRRGQEARLRCSPMKGHSHVYWYRQLPEEGLKFMVYLQKENIIDESGMPKERFSAEFPKEGPSILRIQQVVRGDSAAYFCASSSNREEKLFFGSGTQLSVL.

The chain joins TRBV18 to TRBJ2-5, with a weak D call TRBD2 (6 bases). The CDR3 spans 15 residues. The germline gives CDR1 KGHSH, CDR2 LQKENI. V lost 2 bases and J lost 5, with 15 bases in between. The DNA for the CDR3 is TGTGCCAGCTCACCAATGGGAGGCCTCGGGGAGACCCAGTACTTC. It translates to CASSPMGGLGETQYF.

The J gene is TRBJ2-3, the V gene TRBV18; D is ambiguous. CDR1 is KGHSH and CDR2 is LQKENI in the germline V gene. V was pared by 0 bases and J by 3 bases, with 4 bases between. CDR3 length: 13 residues. The CDR3 here is CASSPPMTDTQYF. The CDR3 DNA reads TGTGCCAGCTCACCACCGATGACAGATACGCAGTATTTT.

This rearrangement joins TRBV5-1 to TRBJ2-5; D remains ambiguous. The CDR3 spans 11 residues. V lost 3 bases, J lost 5 bases, and 5 bases lay in between. CDR1 and CDR2 (germline): SGHRS, YFSETQ. The CDR3 here is CASSYRETQYF. CDR3 bases: TGCGCCAGCAGCTATCGGGAGACCCAGTACTTC.

The rearrangement joins TRBV18 to TRBJ1-1; TRBD1 might be the D (6 bases). V shed 3 bases and J shed 8 bases, with 19 bases lying between them. The germline CDR1 and CDR2 sequences are KGHSH and LQKENI. This CDR3 comprises 15 residues. As DNA, the CDR3 is TGTGCCAGCTCACCCCTTCTTGCGGGGGCGACGGAAGCTTTCTTT. Encoded protein: CASSPLLAGATEAFF.

Worth noting for this clone: At one boundary the junction diverges from the germline segment, which might be a read error. V usage is TRBV28 and J usage is TRBJ1-3, with a weak D call TRBD1 (6 bases). Germline lookup yields CDR1 MDHEN and CDR2 SYDVKM. The CDR3 consists of 13 residues. This CDR3 reads CASRTGAGDTIYF. The CDR3 nucleotides read TGTGCCAGCAGGACAGGAGCTGGAGACACCATATATTTT. Together with reference TRBV28 and TRBJ1-3, the CDR3 gives the full variable domain: DVKVTQSSRYLVKRTGEKVFLECVQDMDHENMFWYRQDPGLGLRLIYFSYDVKMKEKGDIPEGYSVSREKKERFSLILESASTNQTSMYLCASRTGAGDTIYFGEGSWLTVV.

This chain links TRBV5-4 with TRBJ1-2; no definite D call. Germline-derived CDR1 and CDR2 are SGHNT and YYREEE (reference sequence). CDR3 length equals 12 residues. Trimming cost V 0 bases and J 3 bases, with 3 bases left between them. CDR3 sequence reads: CASSLDDYGYTF. In DNA, the CDR3 is TGTGCCAGCAGCTTGGATGACTATGGCTACACCTTC.

The chain recombines TRBV5-1 with TRBJ2-7; unclear D gene. Germline V CDR1 and CDR2: SGHRS, YFSETQ. V was pared by 0 bases and J by 5 bases, with 15 bases between. There are 15 residues in the CDR3. CDR3 amino acids: CASSLDGMIPNEQYF. Here the CDR3 DNA reads TGCGCCAGCAGCTTGGATGGGATGATCCCCAACGAGCAGTACTTC.